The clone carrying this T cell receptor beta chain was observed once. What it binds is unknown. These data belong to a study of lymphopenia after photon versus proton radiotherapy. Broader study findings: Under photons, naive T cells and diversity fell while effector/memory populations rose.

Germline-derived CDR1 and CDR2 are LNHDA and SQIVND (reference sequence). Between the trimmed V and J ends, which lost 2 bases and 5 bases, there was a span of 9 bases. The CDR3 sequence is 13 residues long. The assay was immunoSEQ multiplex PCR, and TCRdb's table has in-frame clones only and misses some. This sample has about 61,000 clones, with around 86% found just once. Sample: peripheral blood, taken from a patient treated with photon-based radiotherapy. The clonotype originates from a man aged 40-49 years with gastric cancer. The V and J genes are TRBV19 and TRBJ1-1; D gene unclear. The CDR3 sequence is CASSIRGETEAFF. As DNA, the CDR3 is TGTGCCAGTAGTATACGAGGAGAGACTGAAGCTTTCTTT. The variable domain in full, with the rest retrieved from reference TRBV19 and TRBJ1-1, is DGGITQSPKYLFRKEGQNVTLSCEQNLNHDAMYWYRQDPGQGLRLIYYSQIVNDFQKGDIAEGYSVSREKKESFPLTVTSAQKNPTAFYLCASSIRGETEAFFGQGTRLTVV.